Listed below are T cell receptor beta chains from one sample, sequenced in a study of T cell clonotyping in hematopoietic cell transplantation. Profiled with immunoSEQ multiplex PCR; TCRdb holds only in-frame clones, not every one. The table has 16,000 or so clones, about two thirds seen once. Sequencing used PBMCs, obtained 30 days after allogeneic stem cell transplant. The receptors were sampled from a male patient in his 50s who had an allogeneic stem cell transplant from an unrelated donor, so T cells may come from the graft donor. Some clones in this sample may be carry-over from other donors' samples. Each CDR3 is given without its conserved first and last residue. Part of the rows lack a size; the others show once, few, many or a class for expanded clones.

size	V	CDR3
NA	TRBV5-1	ASSSGDRGELDYGYT
NA	TRBV6-5	ASSYFGGQGEKLF
few	TRBV19	ASSIAGGQLNEQF
NA	TRBV6-5	ASERAPGANTEAF
NA	TRBV6-4	ASSGRDSSNQPQH
NA	TRBV6-5	ASSLDSSNQPQH
NA	TRBV6-5	ASSPLNGQPQH
NA	TRBV30	AWKAGAPLH
few	TRBV30	AWSLTGNEQY
NA	TRBV19	ASSSGTGGSESPLH
once	TRBV4-2	ASSQDYGTGALF
NA	TRBV6-5	ASSGRRDGEQY
NA	TRBV30	AWTANYYTGELF
NA	TRBV29-1	SVGREGSEAF
once	TRBV11-1	ASSSLQSSYNSPLH
NA	TRBV14	ASSQDLPGYGYT
few	TRBV29-1	SVVVSLTGNTIY
NA	TRBV5-6	ASSLVGGTGYT
NA	TRBV6-4	ASSGTSGGTGELF
NA	TRBV5-1	ASRLTGDNTEAF
NA	TRBV7-2	ASSPEQGAHEQY
NA	TRBV2	ARKGNSGANVLT
NA	TRBV29-1	SAPEGLNTEAF
few	TRBV19	ASSMAGDRSNQPQH
few	TRBV25-1	ACSIKVGTGYT
medium-sized	TRBV28	ASSLDRGNQPQH
few	TRBV6-5	ASRSTGFGGYT
once	TRBV10-3	AISESLGETQY
NA	TRBV4-1	ASAMGQVKGDTQC
few	TRBV5-1	ASSLLAGYNGELF
NA	TRBV28	ASSLGAPHEQY
NA	TRBV20-1	SAGPGLAQY
NA	TRBV7-3	ASSSERGGQETQY
NA	TRBV22-1	PGSSLRKRETYGYT
NA	TRBV7-2	ASSPTGAYEQY
NA	TRBV30	AGGPGQLYGYT
NA	TRBV25-1	ASSPLGDNTEAF
NA	TRBV20-1	SASRAYGYT
NA	TRBV30	AWSTGGTLF
few	TRBV7-9	ASSSGGFSYEQY
NA	TRBV28	ASRILGNQPQH
NA	TRBV6-5	ASSSLTGGPQPQH
NA	TRBV5-6	ASSFGERTDTQY
NA	TRBV25-1	ASSRGLFGDYGYT